What follows describes a single TCR beta chain. As TCR cDNA was made by 5'RACE template switching, a universal primer site and UMIs were added. TCRdb redid the calling of the 5' RACE reads with MiXCR, one entry per CDR3 protein. The table has under 400,000 distinct CDR3 sequences, around 10% seen once. This sample is drawn from a study of T cells after yellow fever vaccination. CDR1 and CDR2 (germline): SGHAT, FQNNGV. The CDR3 spans 12 residues. Trimming removed 10 bases from V and 8 bases from J, with 15 bases in between. V is TRBV11-2 and J is TRBJ2-1; D is perhaps TRBD2 (6 bases). The TCR sequence derives from a man aged 18 to 30 who received the YFV17D yellow fever vaccine. The sequences come from PBMCs, collected on the day of the first yellow fever vaccination. The CDR3 loop reads CAIRTNLDEQFF. In nucleotides, the CDR3 is TGTGCCATCCGGACTAATCTCGATGAGCAGTTCTTC. The variable domain in full, with the rest retrieved from reference TRBV11-2 and TRBJ2-1, is EAGVAQSPRYKIIEKRQSVAFWCNPISGHATLYWYQQILGQGPKLLIQFQNNGVVDDSQLPKDRFSAERLKGVDSTLKIQPAKLEDSAVYLCAIRTNLDEQFFGPGTRLTVL.